The rows below give T cell receptor beta chains drawn from one sample of a study of identical twins. TCRdb reprocessed the 5' RACE reads with MiXCR, giving one entry per CDR3 protein. This repertoire shows hundreds of thousands of distinct CDR3 sequences, over 12% found once; its top ten account for 8.8%. Sequenced material: memory (CD45RO+) T cells sorted from blood. Receptor source: a woman between 18 and 29 years old in good health. Both conserved end residues are part of each CDR3. Fields, in order: J gene, V gene, D gene, clone size, CDR3 DNA, CDR3 protein. A D gene is named only where the DNA matches it firmly. Size values are once, few and many counts, or a class for expanded clones, and some rows have none.

TRBJ2-7	TRBV28	-	-	TGTGCCAGCAGCCCTGGACATGCCTACGAGCAGTACTTC	CASSPGHAYEQYF
TRBJ2-7	TRBV10-3	-	-	TGTGCCATCAATGAGTCGGGAGACTCGTTCTACGAGCAGTACTTC	CAINESGDSFYEQYF
TRBJ2-1	TRBV11-2	-	-	TGTGCCAGCAGCTTAGAGGGGGACCCGAGGATCGATGAGCAGTTCTTC	CASSLEGDPRIDEQFF
TRBJ1-2	TRBV6-5	-	few	TGTGCCAGCAGCTTAACAGACAGATATGGCTACACCTTC	CASSLTDRYGYTF
TRBJ2-3	TRBV4-3	TRBD2	-	TGCGCCAGCAGCCAAGACACCGGCGGGAGTGGGACAGATACGCAGTATTTT	CASSQDTGGSGTDTQYF
TRBJ1-1	TRBV5-1	-	many	TGCGCCAGCAGCTTGGACAGGCCGAACACTGAAGCTTTCTTT	CASSLDRPNTEAFF
TRBJ1-1	TRBV20-1	TRBD1	many	TGCAGTGCTACAGGGGGCGAGACTGAAGCTTTCTTT	CSATGGETEAFF
TRBJ1-1	TRBV6-1	TRBD1	few	TGTGCCACCGACCCAGGGGGAGGAACTGAAGCTTTCTTT	CATDPGGGTEAFF
TRBJ2-2	TRBV5-1	TRBD1	few	TGCGCCAGCAGCTTGCCCAGGGGGCCCAACACCGGGGAGCTGTTTTTT	CASSLPRGPNTGELFF
TRBJ2-1	TRBV5-1	-	-	TGCGCCAGCGCCTCGGGGGACCCCTACAATGAGCAGTTCTTC	CASASGDPYNEQFF
TRBJ2-1	TRBV5-1	-	-	TGCGCCAGCAGCGCTGAGGGGAATGAGCAGTTCTTC	CASSAEGNEQFF
TRBJ1-1	TRBV4-3	TRBD1	few	TGCGCCAGCAGCCATATCCCGGGACAGGGATACACTGAAGCTTTCTTT	CASSHIPGQGYTEAFF
TRBJ1-2	TRBV6-4	TRBD1	-	TGTGCCAGCAGTGACAGGGGACAGGGGAATGGCTACACCTTC	CASSDRGQGNGYTF
TRBJ1-2	TRBV5-5	-	-	TGTGCCAGCAGCTGGCAGGGAGGCTATGGCTACACCTTC	CASSWQGGYGYTF
TRBJ2-2	TRBV5-4	TRBD1	-	TGTGCCAGCAGCCAAGGGACAGCGAACACCGGGGAGCTGTTTTTT	CASSQGTANTGELFF
TRBJ1-2	TRBV7-2	-	few	TGTGCCAGCAGCTTAATTGCGGGGGTTTATGGCTACACCTTC	CASSLIAGVYGYTF
TRBJ2-1	TRBV25-1	-	-	TGTGCCCATTATTGCGGATACAATGAGCAGTTCTTC	CAHYCGYNEQFF
TRBJ2-7	TRBV20-1	-	-	TGCAGTGCTAGAGCTATTGGAGATGACGAGCAGTACTTC	CSARAIGDDEQYF
TRBJ1-2	TRBV5-5	-	-	TGTGCCAGCAGCTTGGAGGGCAGGAACTATGGCTACACCTTC	CASSLEGRNYGYTF
TRBJ2-7	TRBV19	-	-	TGTGCCAGTACCGTGGGCGGGTCCTCCTACGAGCAGTACTTC	CASTVGGSSYEQYF
TRBJ2-5	TRBV12-3/TRBV12-4	-	-	TGTGCCACGTCTCGGGGGTTGGACGAGACCCAGTACTTC	CATSRGLDETQYF
TRBJ1-1	TRBV20-1	-	-	TGCAGTGCTATCCTACCACGTGGCGTCGGACAGCGCAACACTGAAGCTTTCTTT	CSAILPRGVGQRNTEAFF
TRBJ2-1	TRBV27	-	-	TGTGCCAGCAGTTTAGCGTCGGGGTCCGGGGTCGGTGAGCAGTTCTTC	CASSLASGSGVGEQFF
TRBJ1-6	TRBV4-3	-	many	TGCGCCAGCAGCCAAGGTTTTGGCGATTCACCCCTCCACTTT	CASSQGFGDSPLHF
TRBJ2-5	TRBV28	TRBD2	-	TGTGCCAGCAGTCCCCCGAGTGTAGCGGGGGGAACTGAAGAGACCCAGTACTTC	CASSPPSVAGGTEETQYF
TRBJ1-1	TRBV12-3/TRBV12-4	-	few	TGTGCCAGCAGACGGGGTCCCACTGAAGCTTTCTTT	CASRRGPTEAFF
TRBJ2-6	TRBV18	TRBD2	-	TGTGCCAGCTCATTCCTAGCGGGGGGTCGAAGCTCTGGGGCCAACGTCCTGACTTTC	CASSFLAGGRSSGANVLTF
TRBJ2-5	TRBV6-4	-	many	TGTGCCAGCAGTGTAACAGACCAAGAGACCCAGTACTTC	CASSVTDQETQYF
TRBJ1-1	TRBV3-1	-	-	TGTGCCAGCAGAACAGGTACGAACACTGAAGCTTTCTTT	CASRTGTNTEAFF
TRBJ2-1	TRBV5-1	TRBD1	few	TGCGCCAGCAGCTTGGGGACAGGGGTTATCTATGAGCAGTTCTTC	CASSLGTGVIYEQFF
TRBJ2-2	TRBV30	TRBD2	-	TGTGCCTGGGGGGCCCTAGCGGGAGGACCCACCGGGGAGCTGTTTTTT	CAWGALAGGPTGELFF
TRBJ2-7	TRBV7-2	-	few	TGTGCCAGCAGCCCCTTGGTGGCCCCCTACGAGCAGTACTTC	CASSPLVAPYEQYF
TRBJ2-7	TRBV6-1	TRBD1	many	TGTGCCAGCAGACCCGGACAGGGGAGCTACGAGCAGTACTTC	CASRPGQGSYEQYF
TRBJ2-7	TRBV28	-	-	TGTGCCAGCAGTGAAACAGGCGTTCCACGCCACGAGCAGTACTTC	CASSETGVPRHEQYF
TRBJ1-1	TRBV6-1	TRBD1	few	TGTGCCAGCAGTGGTATGACAGGGGGAAAGCTCGAAGCTTTCTTT	CASSGMTGGKLEAFF
TRBJ1-2	TRBV20-1	TRBD1	-	TGCAGTGCCACCCCGGGACAGGGGGCCGTCTATGGCTACACCTTC	CSATPGQGAVYGYTF
TRBJ1-1	TRBV5-4	-	-	TGTGCCAGCAGCCAGCGACAGGCGGGGACTGAAGCTTTCTTT	CASSQRQAGTEAFF
TRBJ2-2	TRBV2	-	-	TGTGGGACCGGGACATCGGCGAACACCGGGGAGCTGTTTTTT	CGTGTSANTGELFF
TRBJ1-2	TRBV27	-	-	TGTGCCAGCAGTTTACGGGAGAACTATGGCTACACCTTC	CASSLRENYGYTF
TRBJ2-3	TRBV20-1	TRBD2	-	TGCAGTGCTCCTCATAGCGGGGGTGGCACAGATACGCAGTATTTT	CSAPHSGGGTDTQYF
TRBJ2-5	TRBV15	-	few	TGTGCCACCAGCAGGGTCCAAGAGACCCAGTACTTC	CATSRVQETQYF
TRBJ2-5	TRBV20-1	-	few	TGCAGTGCCGAATCCGGGTTGGGGACCCAGTACTTC	CSAESGLGTQYF
TRBJ2-6	TRBV11-2	-	many	TGTGCCAGCAGGACAGCTGGTAATGCGGGGGCCAACGTCCTGACTTTC	CASRTAGNAGANVLTF
TRBJ1-1	TRBV2	-	few	TGTGCCAGCAGCGGGCAGCCCAACACTGAAGCTTTCTTT	CASSGQPNTEAFF
TRBJ2-1	TRBV6-5	-	few	TGTGCCAGCAGTTACCGCGGCAGGGGCCCCTACAATGAGCAGTTCTTC	CASSYRGRGPYNEQFF
TRBJ2-2	TRBV7-2	TRBD1	many	TGTGCCAGCAGCCAACAGGGGGGCACCGGGGAGCTGTTTTTT	CASSQQGGTGELFF
TRBJ1-1	TRBV7-9	-	few	TGTGCCAGCAGCTCCCCGTGGGGGGAAGCTTTCTTT	CASSSPWGEAFF
TRBJ1-2	TRBV9	-	few	TGTGCCAGCAGCCAGGGCGGGGGAACCTATGGCTACACCTTC	CASSQGGGTYGYTF
TRBJ2-1	TRBV3-1	-	many	TGTGCCAGCAGCCGGACTAACAATGAGCAGTTCTTC	CASSRTNNEQFF
TRBJ1-5	TRBV6-2/TRBV6-3	TRBD1	few	TGTGCCAGCAGGCGGACAGGAACAGGTCAGCCCCAGCATTTT	CASRRTGTGQPQHF
TRBJ2-7	TRBV18	TRBD2	-	TGTGCCAGCTCACTCGCTGGACTAGCGGGAGGTTACGAGCAGTACTTC	CASSLAGLAGGYEQYF
TRBJ2-7	TRBV11-2	-	-	TGTGCCAGTCAGAAGCAGTGGTTCAGGGGCGACGAGCAGTACTTC	CASQKQWFRGDEQYF
TRBJ1-2	TRBV18	-	-	TGTGCCAGCTCACCATGGGACCAGGTCGAGGGCTACACCTTC	CASSPWDQVEGYTF
TRBJ1-2	TRBV4-3	-	-	TGCGCCAGCAGCCAAGTGGCAGGGTCCTCAAGAAACTATGGCTACACCTTC	CASSQVAGSSRNYGYTF
TRBJ2-7	TRBV6-1	TRBD2	-	TGTGCCAGCAGTCAAGCGGGAATCCCCTACGAGCAGTACTTC	CASSQAGIPYEQYF